One and the same sample provided the 7 T cell receptor beta chains below, sequenced in a study of response to subunit inactivated influenza vaccine. TCRdb itself ran the RT-PCR reads through MiXCR, one entry per CDR3 protein. The data contain 650,000 to 800,000 distinct CDR3 sequences, approximately 15% of them singletons. The sample consisted of PBMCs from blood, taken roughly 15 days before vaccination. Every receptor here comes from a man aged 50-59 years who received an inactivated influenza vaccine.

This chain uses TRBV6-1 with TRBJ2-7, with a possible D match to TRBD2 (6 bases). Germline V gene sequence: CDR1 MNHNS, CDR2 SASEGT. This CDR3 has 14 residues. Deletions cut 7 bases from V and 6 bases from J, with 19 bases between. In DNA form, the CDR3 reads TGTGCCAGCACGGGAGTGGGGAGAATGGGCGAGCAGTACTTC. Protein sequence: CASTGVGRMGEQYF.

The chain employs TRBV7-2 and TRBJ2-7, with 7 positions matching TRBD2. V lost 4 bases and J lost 7; bases outside the gene matches: 13. This CDR3 is 15 amino acids long. Germline V gene sequence: CDR1 SGHTA, CDR2 FQGNSA. The CDR3 protein is CASSSTPGLLVEQYF. The CDR3 nucleotides read TGTGCCAGCAGCTCCACCCCGGGACTACTCGTGGAGCAGTACTTC. Drawing the rest from reference TRBV7-2 and TRBJ2-7, the complete variable domain is GAGVSQSPSNKVTEKGKDVELRCDPISGHTALYWYRQSLGQGLEFLIYFQGNSAPDKSGLPSDRFSAERTGGSVSTLTIQRTQQEDSAVYLCASSSTPGLLVEQYFGPGTRLTVT.

This chain joins TRBV11-2 and TRBJ2-3; no reliable D call. From germline, CDR1 is SGHAT and CDR2 FQNNGV. CDR3 size: 13 residues. With 0 bases removed from V and 10 bases from J, the gap between germline ends came to 11 bases. The CDR3 DNA reads TGTGCCAGCAGCTTAGACCTCCATGTTTCGCAGTATTTT. Protein sequence: CASSLDLHVSQYF.

This clonotype was detected many times. This chain joins TRBV7-6 and TRBJ2-1, with unresolved D. Germline V gene sequence: CDR1 SGHVS, CDR2 FNYEAQ. V shed 2 bases and J shed 8 bases, with 7 bases lying between them. This CDR3 is 12 amino acids long. The CDR3 DNA reads as TGTGCCAGCAGCTTATCCCCCGATGAGCAGTTCTTC. Encoded protein: CASSLSPDEQFF.

The V gene is TRBV5-6, the J gene TRBJ1-1; perhaps TRBD1 as D (5 bases). The germline V gene has CDR1 SGHDT and CDR2 YYEEEE. V was clipped by 1 base and J by 6 bases, with 16 bases between them. The CDR3 spans 15 residues. The CDR3 DNA is TGTGCCAGCAGCTTGCAGACCACTCCGGGGGCTGAAGCTTTCTTT. This sequence encodes CASSLQTTPGAEAFF.

This clonotype was picked up a small number of times. This chain links TRBV6-2 or TRBV6-3 with TRBJ1-2; 9 bases map to TRBD1. J lost 1 base, V lost 6 bases, and 9 bases had no gene match. CDR1 and CDR2 (germline): MNHEY, SVGEGT. The CDR3 spans 16 residues. DNA of the CDR3: TGTGCCAGCAGAGACAGGGACAGGGCAAGTAACTATGGCTACACCTTC. It yields the protein CASRDRDRASNYGYTF.

This clonotype occurred a few times. This rearrangement joins TRBV28 to TRBJ2-1, with TRBD2 matching over 10 bases. V shed 5 bases, J shed 2 bases, and the junction held 9 bases outside the gene matches. CDR3 length equals 17 residues. The V gene's germline CDR1 is MDHEN and CDR2 SYDVKM. The CDR3 DNA follows: TGTGCCAGCAGTCAAATAGCGGGAGGCATCACCTACAATGAGCAGTTCTTC. This gives the protein CASSQIAGGITYNEQFF.